The entry that follows covers one TCR beta chain sequence. Its antigen remains unknown. Time point noted: blood at routine non-recurrence follow-up after resection. The J segment lost 8 bases and the V segment lost 0 bases, leaving 3 bases of the junction unmatched. There are 13 residues in the CDR3. Germline assignment: CDR1 DFQATT and CDR2 SNEGSKA (reference sequence). This sample is drawn from a study of spatial heterogeneity in lung cancer. Study information: Sequenced follow-up PBMC samples came a median of approximately 2 years after resection, where available. Overall study findings and caveats: In blood, ubiquitous expanded tumor TCRs appeared more at resection than follow-up.

Via MiXCR, TCRdb re-called the 5' RACE reads, giving one row per CDR3 protein. The sample lists over 85,000 distinct CDR3 sequences; 15% to 20% were seen once. This sample comprised PBMCs, obtained at follow-up. The source is a male donor with early-stage non-small cell lung cancer. The gene calls are TRBV20-1 and TRBJ2-1; 8 bases align to TRBD2. CDR3 DNA: TGCAGTGCTAGAGAGGGACTAGTCGATGAGCAGTTCTTC. It translates to CSAREGLVDEQFF.